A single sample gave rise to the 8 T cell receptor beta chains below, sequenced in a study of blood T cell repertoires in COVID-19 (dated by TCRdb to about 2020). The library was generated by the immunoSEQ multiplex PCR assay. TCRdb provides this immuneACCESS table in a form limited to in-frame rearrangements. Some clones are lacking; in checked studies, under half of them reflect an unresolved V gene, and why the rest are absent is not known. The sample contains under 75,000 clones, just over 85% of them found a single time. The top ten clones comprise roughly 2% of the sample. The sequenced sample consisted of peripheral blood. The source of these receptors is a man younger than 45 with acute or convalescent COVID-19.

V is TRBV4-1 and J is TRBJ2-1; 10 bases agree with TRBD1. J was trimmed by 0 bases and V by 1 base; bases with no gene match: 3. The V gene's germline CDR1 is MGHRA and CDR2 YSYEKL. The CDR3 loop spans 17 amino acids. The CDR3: CASSQVGQGNSYNEQFF. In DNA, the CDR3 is TGCGCCAGCAGCCAAGTGGGACAGGGGAACTCCTACAATGAGCAGTTCTTC.

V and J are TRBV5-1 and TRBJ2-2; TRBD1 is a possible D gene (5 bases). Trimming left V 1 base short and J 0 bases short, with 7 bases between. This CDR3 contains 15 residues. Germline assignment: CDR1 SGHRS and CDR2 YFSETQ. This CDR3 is CASSLTGANTGELFF. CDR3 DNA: TGCGCCAGCAGCTTGACAGGAGCGAACACCGGGGAGCTGTTTTTT.

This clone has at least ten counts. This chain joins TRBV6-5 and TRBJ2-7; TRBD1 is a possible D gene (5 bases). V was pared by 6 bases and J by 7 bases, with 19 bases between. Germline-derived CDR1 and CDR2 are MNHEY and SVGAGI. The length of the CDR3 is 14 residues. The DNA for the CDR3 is TGTGCCAGCAGACCCGACAGACCCCCTAGGGAGCAGTACTTC. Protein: CASRPDRPPREQYF.

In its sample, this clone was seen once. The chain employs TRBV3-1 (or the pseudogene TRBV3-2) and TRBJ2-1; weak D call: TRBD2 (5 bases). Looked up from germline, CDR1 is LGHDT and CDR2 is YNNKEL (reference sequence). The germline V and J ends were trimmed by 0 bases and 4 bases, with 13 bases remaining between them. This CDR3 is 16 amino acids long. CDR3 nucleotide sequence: TGTGCCAGCAGCCAAGACGGGCCGGGGTTATACAATGAGCAGTTCTTC. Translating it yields CASSQDGPGLYNEQFF.

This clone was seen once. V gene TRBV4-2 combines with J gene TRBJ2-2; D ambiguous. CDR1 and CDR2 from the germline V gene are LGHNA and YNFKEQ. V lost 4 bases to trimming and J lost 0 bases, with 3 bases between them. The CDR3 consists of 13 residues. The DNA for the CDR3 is TGTGCCAGCAGCCGAGCGAACACCGGGGAGCTGTTTTTT. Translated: CASSRANTGELFF.

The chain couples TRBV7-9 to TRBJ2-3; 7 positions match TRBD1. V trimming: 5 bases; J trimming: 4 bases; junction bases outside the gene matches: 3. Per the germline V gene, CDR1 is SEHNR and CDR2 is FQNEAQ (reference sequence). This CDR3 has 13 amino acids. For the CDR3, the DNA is TGTGCCAGCAGCGCCACAGGGGCAGATACGCAGTATTTT. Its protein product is CASSATGADTQYF.

CDR3 residues: CASSFESDNSPLHF. The CDR3 nucleotides read TGTGCCAGCAGCTTTGAGAGCGATAATTCACCCCTCCACTTT. The chain combines TRBV7-9 with TRBJ1-6; no definite D call. V lost 3 bases to trimming and J lost 5 bases, with 8 bases between them. The CDR3 is 14 amino acids. The germline CDR1 and CDR2 sequences are SEHNR and FQNEAQ (reference sequence). The whole variable domain, remainder taken from reference TRBV7-9 and TRBJ1-6, is DTGVSQNPRHKITKRGQNVTFRCDPISEHNRLYWYRQTLGQGPEFLTYFQNEAQLEKSRLLSDRFSAERPKGSFSTLEIQRTEQGDSAMYLCASSFESDNSPLHFGNGTRLTVT.

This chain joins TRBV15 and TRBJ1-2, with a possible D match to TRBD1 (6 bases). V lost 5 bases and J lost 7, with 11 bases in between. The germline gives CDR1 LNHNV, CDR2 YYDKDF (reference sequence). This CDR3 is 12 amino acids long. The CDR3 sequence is CATSRDTIGYTF. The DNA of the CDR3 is TGTGCCACCAGCCGGGACACAATTGGCTACACCTTC.